This TCR beta chain is from a study of blood T cell repertoires in COVID-19. Looking at the study overall: In each case, the material was cDNA or gDNA derived from T cells, B-cell-depleted T cells, or PBMCs.

CDR3 length equals 14 residues. Per germline, CDR1 SGHDN and CDR2 FVKESK. Between the trimmed V and J ends, which lost 3 bases and 3 bases, there was a span of 11 bases. Libraries were prepared by immunoSEQ multiplex PCR; TCRdb keeps only in-frame clonotypes and omits some of them. The table has 200,000 to 250,000 clones, approximately 83% seen once. This clone was seen only once. Each exposed participant met a COVID-19 case in the 2 weeks preceding study entry. The receptor was isolated from a woman aged 50 to 60 who had been exposed to COVID-19. This chain links TRBV14 with TRBJ1-1, with D perhaps matching TRBD1 (6 bases). The specimen was PBMCs or T cells enriched from blood (not recorded which). In nucleotides, the CDR3 is TGTGCCAGCAGCCAGATCAGGGGATACACTGAAGCTTTCTTT. Its translation: CASSQIRGYTEAFF. The whole variable domain, remainder taken from reference TRBV14 and TRBJ1-1, is EAGVTQFPSHSVIEKGQTVTLRCDPISGHDNLYWYRRVMGKEIKFLLHFVKESKQDESGMPNNRFLAERTGGTYSTLKVQPAELEDSGVYFCASSQIRGYTEAFFGQGTRLTVV.